The 21 T cell receptor beta chains given below trace back to one sample, sequenced in a study of long-term antiretroviral therapy in people with HIV. Running of the v3.0 immunoSEQ assay took place at survey level. Repertoires were generated with immunoSEQ multiplex PCR, while TCRdb's copy carries only in-frame clones and drops some. The data hold 25,000 to 30,000 clones, with 85% to 90% observed a single time. The sample was unsorted PBMCs, taken 3.2 years before starting antiretroviral therapy. These receptor sequences come from a man in his forties or fifties with HIV.

V is TRBV5-1 and J is TRBJ2-5, with TRBD1 matching over 7 bases. The CDR3 totals 15 residues. J lost 3 bases, V lost 0 bases, and 5 bases had no gene match. CDR1 is SGHRS and CDR2 is YFSETQ in the germline V gene. The CDR3 DNA is TGCGCCAGCAGCTTGGGGACCGACAGGGAAGAGACCCAGTACTTC. It is translated as CASSLGTDREETQYF.

The chain uses TRBV5-1 and TRBJ2-1; D may be TRBD2 (6 bases). V lost 4 bases and J 7 bases, leaving 12 bases between the germline ends. Germline V gene lookup returns CDR1 SGHRS and CDR2 YFSETQ. The CDR3 length is 13 residues. CDR3 residues: CASSRTAGNEQFF. CDR3 sequence (DNA): TGCGCCAGCAGCCGGACTGCGGGAAATGAGCAGTTCTTC.

This chain uses TRBV7-8 with TRBJ2-3; TRBD1 aligns across 10 bases. The trim removed 3 bases at V and 0 bases at J, leaving 18 bases unmatched. The germline CDR1 and CDR2 sequences are SGHVS and FQNEAQ. The CDR3 is 21 amino acids. The CDR3 sequence is CASSFPTPKTGGALSTDTQYF. In nucleotides, the CDR3 is TGTGCCAGCAGCTTTCCGACCCCGAAGACAGGGGGCGCGTTGAGCACAGATACGCAGTATTTT.

The rearrangement links TRBV10-2 to TRBJ1-2; no clear D. The ends were cut back, 0 bases at V and 8 bases at J, with 13 bases in the middle. Germline-derived CDR1 and CDR2 are WSHSY and SAAADI. The CDR3 extends over 14 amino acids. The CDR3 DNA reads as TGCGCCAGCAGTGAGTCGTTCCCTGGCGGCGGCTACACCTTC. It yields the protein CASSESFPGGGYTF.

CDR3 bases: TGTGCCAGCAGCCAAGGGACCAAGCAAGGGGCAGATACGCAGTATTTT. This gives the protein CASSQGTKQGADTQYF. The genes are TRBV11-3 and TRBJ2-3; D assignment may be TRBD1 or TRBD2 (5 bases each). V lost 5 bases to trimming and J lost 4 bases, with 19 bases between them. In germline, CDR1 is SGHNT, CDR2 YENEEA. The CDR3 is 16 amino acids.

The chain recombines TRBV18 with TRBJ2-7; a weak D match, TRBD1 (10 bases). There are 19 residues in the CDR3. Trimming shortened V by 3 bases and J by 7 bases, and 31 bases separated the two germline ends. CDR1 is KGHSH and CDR2 is LQKENI in the germline V gene. CDR3 DNA: TGTGCCAGCTCACCCCGACAGGGGGCGATCGCGGGAGGGCCGGGTGAGCAGTACTTC. Its protein is CASSPRQGAIAGGPGEQYF.

The sample holds a few counts of this clone. This sequence joins TRBV18 and TRBJ1-5, with a tentative D call TRBD1 (6 bases). The ends were cut back, 5 bases at V and 0 bases at J, with 8 bases in the middle. Germline V gives CDR1 KGHSH, CDR2 LQKENI. The CDR3 consists of 14 residues. In nucleotides, the CDR3 is TGTGCCAGCTCAAAGACAGGTAGCAATCAGCCCCAGCATTTT. Amino acid sequence: CASSKTGSNQPQHF. The whole variable domain, remainder taken from reference TRBV18 and TRBJ1-5, is NAGVMQNPRHLVRRRGQEARLRCSPMKGHSHVYWYRQLPEEGLKFMVYLQKENIIDESGMPKERFSAEFPKEGPSILRIQQVVRGDSAAYFCASSKTGSNQPQHFGDGTRLSIL.

This clone has only one observation. This chain connects TRBV30 to TRBJ1-4, with D possibly matching TRBD1 (6 bases). The germline CDR1 and CDR2 sequences are GTSNPN and SVGIG (reference sequence). With 0 bases removed from V and 7 bases from J, the gap between germline ends came to 9 bases. This CDR3 has 13 residues. In DNA, the CDR3 is TGTGCCTGGAGTGTAAGGGGGGTTGAAAAACTGTTTTTT. Its protein product is CAWSVRGVEKLFF.

The rearrangement links TRBV12-5 to TRBJ1-2; D might be TRBD1 (5 bases). The germline CDR1 and CDR2 sequences are LGHNT and FRNRAP. Between the trimmed V and J ends, which lost 8 bases and 3 bases, there was a span of 10 bases. CDR3 length: 12 residues. The DNA for the CDR3 is TGTGCTAGTAGCTTCAGGGACTATGGCTACACCTTC. It is translated as CASSFRDYGYTF.

V usage is TRBV5-8 and J usage is TRBJ2-1; no reliable D call. The germline gives CDR1 SGHTS, CDR2 YDEGEE. The CDR3 is 16 amino acids. V was pared by 0 bases and J by 0 bases, with 10 bases between. The chain's CDR3 is CASSLEQRYSYNEQFF. CDR3 nucleotides: TGTGCCAGCAGCTTGGAACAGAGGTACTCCTACAATGAGCAGTTCTTC.

The chain links TRBV27 to TRBJ1-5; D is undetermined. This CDR3 has 15 residues. V lost 1 base and J 0 bases, leaving 7 bases between the germline ends. Germline V gives CDR1 MNHEY, CDR2 SMNVEV (reference sequence). The CDR3 DNA reads as TGTGCCAGCAGTTTATATGGGGTTAGCAATCAGCCCCAGCATTTT. Protein: CASSLYGVSNQPQHF.

This clone was seen once. V is TRBV6-6 and J is TRBJ1-1; 10 bases agree with TRBD1. Germline V gene sequence: CDR1 MNHNY, CDR2 SVGAGI (reference sequence). Trimming removed 6 bases from V and 4 bases from J; junction bases left unmatched: 2. This CDR3 has 13 residues. The CDR3 region is CASRTGGFTEAFF. The CDR3 region has the DNA TGTGCCAGCAGGACAGGGGGCTTCACTGAAGCTTTCTTT.

The genes are TRBV28 and TRBJ2-3; D remains unclear. This CDR3 has 15 amino acids. Between the trimmed V and J ends, which lost 0 bases and 1 base, there was a span of 8 bases. From germline, CDR1 is MDHEN and CDR2 SYDVKM. The CDR3 loop reads CASSLWAEGTDTQYF. Written as DNA, the CDR3 is TGTGCCAGCAGTTTATGGGCAGAAGGCACAGATACGCAGTATTTT.

This sequence joins TRBV30 and TRBJ2-7; the D gene is possibly TRBD2 (5 bases). With 0 bases removed from V and 7 bases from J, the gap between germline ends came to 7 bases. The CDR3 loop spans 11 amino acids. Germline V gives CDR1 GTSNPN, CDR2 SVGIG (reference sequence). CDR3 residues: CAWSVGGEQYF. The CDR3 region has the DNA TGTGCCTGGAGTGTAGGAGGAGAGCAGTACTTC.

This clone was seen a single time. The V gene is TRBV4-3, the J gene TRBJ2-7; TRBD2 matches at 8 bases. Trimming cost V 2 bases and J 0 bases; bases outside gene matches: 6. The length of the CDR3 is 16 residues. CDR1 and CDR2 from the germline V gene are LGHNA and YSLEER. The CDR3, as DNA: TGCGCCAGCAGCCAACTTGCGGGGGGTCCCTCCTACGAGCAGTACTTC. It translates to CASSQLAGGPSYEQYF.

The chain links TRBV5-4 to TRBJ2-1; D remains unclear. There are 14 residues in the CDR3. Germline V gene data show CDR1 as SGHNT and CDR2 as YYREEE (reference sequence). The V end lost 1 base, the J end lost 7 bases, and 12 bases lay between the germline ends. The CDR3 sequence is CASSLFREVNEQFF. The CDR3 nucleotides are TGTGCCAGCAGCTTGTTCCGCGAGGTGAATGAGCAGTTCTTC.

With respect to this clone: The conserved phenylalanine or tryptophan is not found at the CDR3 terminus, so this likely reflects a read error. V is TRBV18 and J is TRBJ1-5; unclear D gene. Per germline, CDR1 KGHSH and CDR2 LQKENI. CDR3 length equals 14 residues. The V end lost 2 bases, the J end lost 6 bases, and 11 bases lay between the germline ends. The CDR3 bases are TGTGCCAGCTCACCAATTACTGAGTCTCAGCCCCAGCATTGT. Protein: CASSPITESQPQHC.

This clone has just one count. The chain carries TRBV5-8 and TRBJ2-5, with 7 nucleotides matching TRBD2. V was pared by 2 bases and J by 1 base, with 2 bases of the junction left unmatched. Germline CDR1 and CDR2: SGHTS and YDEGEE. CDR3 length equals 14 residues. The CDR3 spells CASSFREGQETQYF. The CDR3 DNA reads TGTGCCAGCAGCTTTAGGGAGGGCCAAGAGACCCAGTACTTC. The variable domain in full, completed from reference TRBV5-8 and TRBJ2-5, reads EAGVTQSPTHLIKTRGQQATLRCSPISGHTSVYWYQQALGLGLQFLLWYDEGEERNRGNFPPRFSGRQFPNYSSELNVNALELEDSALYLCASSFREGQETQYFGPGTRLLVL.

The V call is TRBV9, the J call TRBJ2-1; D call uncertain. Trimming left V 5 bases short and J 5 bases short, with 11 bases between. There are 13 residues in the CDR3. In germline, CDR1 is SGDLS, CDR2 YYNGEE. The CDR3 sequence is CASSLGLDNEQFF. DNA for the CDR3: TGTGCCAGCAGTCTAGGCTTAGACAATGAGCAGTTCTTC. Complete variable domain (other parts from reference TRBV9 and TRBJ2-1): DSGVTQTPKHLITATGQRVTLRCSPRSGDLSVYWYQQSLDQGLQFLIQYYNGEERAKGNILERFSAQQFPDLHSELNLSSLELGDSALYFCASSLGLDNEQFFGPGTRLTVL.

This chain uses TRBV18 with TRBJ1-5; tentatively, D is TRBD1 (6 bases). Germline V lookup: CDR1 KGHSH, CDR2 LQKENI. V was cut by 1 base and J by 6 bases, with 13 bases left in between. The CDR3 spans 15 residues. The CDR3 spells CASSPRGLGFQPQHF. The CDR3 region has the DNA TGTGCCAGCTCACCACGGGGGCTCGGGTTTCAGCCCCAGCATTTT.

The chain links TRBV6-7 to TRBJ2-3; maybe TRBD2 (6 bases). TRBV6-7 is classed as an ORF, of uncertain function. V was clipped by 0 bases and J by 0 bases, with 22 bases between them. CDR3 length: 20 amino acids. The CDR3 sequence: CASSYSNGASSVSSTDTQYF. The CDR3, as DNA: TGTGCCAGCAGTTACTCGAACGGGGCTTCTAGCGTATCTAGCACAGATACGCAGTATTTT.